These T cell receptor beta chains were read from a single sample in a study of blood T cell repertoires in COVID-19. Sequencing was performed with immunoSEQ multiplex PCR; in TCRdb, only in-frame clones are kept and a portion is missing. Here the sample spans approximately 250,000 clones, around 82% being singletons. Material for sequencing was peripheral blood. Receptors were obtained from a human donor in a cohort sampled during active COVID-19. Each CDR3 is given without its conserved first and last residue. Rows give clone size only sometimes, using once, few, many, or a class for an expanded clone.

J: TRBJ1-2; V: TRBV7-2; size: -; CDR3: ASSSHMNYGYT
J: TRBJ2-3; V: TRBV5-1; size: -; CDR3: ASSLLLDTQY
J: TRBJ2-5; V: TRBV2; size: -; CDR3: ASQRTSGPQETQY
J: TRBJ2-7; V: TRBV2; size: -; CDR3: ASSLLAKEGEQY
J: TRBJ1-1; V: TRBV19; size: -; CDR3: ASRTQQHTEAF
J: TRBJ1-3; V: TRBV11-1; size: -; CDR3: ASMGQDSGNTIY
J: TRBJ2-6; V: TRBV6-2/TRBV6-3; size: -; CDR3: ASSYSNPGSPGANVLT
J: TRBJ2-3; V: TRBV5-1; size: once; CDR3: ASSLGGTGTTTDTQY
J: TRBJ2-5; V: TRBV2; size: -; CDR3: ASSARGSGAQETQY
J: TRBJ2-7; V: TRBV10-3; size: few; CDR3: AISKQTGGQAYEQY
J: TRBJ1-3; V: TRBV3-1/TRBV3-2; size: -; CDR3: ASAPGSGNTIY
J: TRBJ2-7; V: TRBV11-2; size: -; CDR3: ASSLGGGSRYEQY
J: TRBJ1-2; V: TRBV6-6; size: -; CDR3: ASSHRDRGYGYT
J: TRBJ1-3; V: TRBV10-3; size: -; CDR3: AIRGTGGAGNTIY
J: TRBJ2-5; V: TRBV28; size: -; CDR3: ASRDEGAGETQY
J: TRBJ1-1; V: TRBV4-2; size: -; CDR3: ATSITGDTEAF
J: TRBJ2-3; V: TRBV24-1; size: -; CDR3: ATSDFTLTGETQY
J: TRBJ2-3; V: TRBV4-1; size: -; CDR3: ASSQYTGGTDTQY
J: TRBJ1-4; V: TRBV7-2; size: -; CDR3: ASSSQGATNEKLF
J: TRBJ1-4; V: TRBV5-4; size: -; CDR3: ASSHDSNEKLF
J: TRBJ2-2; V: TRBV7-6; size: -; CDR3: ASSLGAAPNTGELF
J: TRBJ2-1; V: TRBV7-9; size: -; CDR3: ASSLAGTMNNEQF
J: TRBJ2-1; V: TRBV2; size: once; CDR3: ASSEERASYNEQF
J: TRBJ2-1; V: TRBV7-9; size: -; CDR3: ASSPETGGVMNEQF
J: TRBJ2-3; V: TRBV24-1; size: -; CDR3: ATSGRGTGLSDTQY
J: TRBJ2-7; V: TRBV20-1; size: -; CDR3: SASRRRGRPLSYEQY
J: TRBJ2-4; V: TRBV29-1; size: few; CDR3: SVEGYEGNIQY
J: TRBJ1-6; V: TRBV7-2; size: -; CDR3: ASSSGPTGTPLH
J: TRBJ1-5; V: TRBV6-5; size: -; CDR3: ASSYSDRGGQPQH
J: TRBJ1-1; V: TRBV2; size: -; CDR3: ASRGGGKFTEAF
J: TRBJ2-5; V: TRBV29-1; size: -; CDR3: SSDRGLGETQY
J: TRBJ1-2; V: TRBV29-1; size: -; CDR3: SVEEFWARGFGYGYT
J: TRBJ2-7; V: TRBV5-8; size: -; CDR3: ASSFVELAGSSYEQY
J: TRBJ1-2; V: TRBV11-2; size: -; CDR3: ASSLGGFLSDGYT
J: TRBJ1-5; V: TRBV6-2/TRBV6-3; size: -; CDR3: ASSYRGYSNQPQH
J: TRBJ2-1; V: TRBV9; size: -; CDR3: ASSALDIRPEQF
J: TRBJ2-5; V: TRBV7-7; size: -; CDR3: ASSQLAGGGETQY
J: TRBJ2-1; V: TRBV7-6; size: -; CDR3: ASSQGGVTSYNEQF
J: TRBJ1-1; V: TRBV5-5; size: -; CDR3: ASSFDIMNTEAF
J: TRBJ1-2; V: TRBV2; size: -; CDR3: ASRLQGAYGYT
J: TRBJ1-6; V: TRBV6-4; size: -; CDR3: ASRAGGTNNSPLH
J: TRBJ1-5; V: TRBV6-1; size: -; CDR3: ASSEALGQGGQH
J: TRBJ1-1; V: TRBV7-9; size: -; CDR3: ASRTQENTEAF